The 26 T cell receptor beta chains listed next were all sequenced from one sample in a study of PD-1 blockade in classical Hodgkin lymphoma. Time point reported: cycle 4 day 1 (C4D1), after 6 weeks of nivolumab. Every patient was affected by relapse after autologous stem cell transplantation, while exposure to brentuximab vedotin was not uniform. Method: immunoSEQ multiplex PCR; TCRdb's copy keeps in-frame clones and lacks some. The sample has 3,500 to 4,000 clones; approximately 70% are singletons. The sequencing here drew on peripheral blood mononuclear cells (PBMCs), taken before the fourth cycle of nivolumab. These receptors were taken from a human donor with classical Hodgkin lymphoma.

This clone has just one count. The chain has TRBV7-9 and TRBJ1-4; D ambiguous. The V end lost 6 bases, the J end lost 0 bases, and 11 bases lay between the germline ends. CDR3 length: 15 residues. The germline V gene encodes CDR1 SEHNR and CDR2 FQNEAQ (reference sequence). The CDR3 loop is CASRSDLATNEKLFF. Here the CDR3 DNA reads TGTGCCAGCAGGTCCGACCTTGCAACTAATGAAAAACTGTTTTTT.

As regards this clone: At one boundary the junction diverges from the germline segment, which might be a read error. The J gene is TRBJ2-3, the V gene TRBV6-5; D remains unclear. This CDR3 contains 15 residues. CDR1 MNHEY and CDR2 SVGAGI come from the germline V gene. The CDR3, as DNA: TGTGCCAGCAGTGTCTCTTCGGCCCCCACAGATACGCGGTATTTT. It translates to CASSVSSAPTDTRYF.

The chain is built from TRBV7-9 and TRBJ1-6; 8 bases are shared with TRBD1. Germline CDR1 is SEHNR and CDR2 is FQNEAQ (reference sequence). The CDR3 runs 14 residues. The V and J ends lost 6 bases and 9 bases, in that order; junction bases with no gene match: 7. The CDR3 reads CASRQTGEGSPLHF. Here the CDR3 DNA reads TGTGCCAGCAGGCAGACAGGGGAAGGTTCACCCCTCCACTTT.

The V call is TRBV9, the J call TRBJ1-1; unclear D gene. Looked up from germline, CDR1 is SGDLS and CDR2 is YYNGEE. This CDR3 region has 17 residues. Trimming cost V 4 bases and J 5 bases, with 24 bases left between them. The CDR3 bases are TGTGCCAGCAGCCCCGGCCTGGGGAGGTTTTCGGCTACTGAAGCTTTCTTT. This codes for CASSPGLGRFSATEAFF.

This clone was observed a few times. V is TRBV2 and J is TRBJ2-1; possibly TRBD2 for D (5 bases). The CDR3 covers 15 residues. Germline V gives CDR1 SNHLY, CDR2 FYNNEI. Trimming removed 3 bases from V and 3 bases from J, with 12 bases in between. The CDR3 reads CASSELAGGYNEQFF. The CDR3, as DNA: TGTGCCAGCAGTGAGTTGGCAGGAGGCTACAATGAGCAGTTCTTC.

The chain has TRBV7-8 and TRBJ2-7; tentative D call: TRBD2 (5 bases). The V gene lost 3 bases and the J gene lost 3 bases, with 18 bases spanning the gap. The CDR3 has 16 residues. Looked up from germline, CDR1 is SGHVS and CDR2 is FQNEAQ. The CDR3 DNA reads TGTGCCAGCAGCTTTCCGGCGAGCGGCGCTAACTACGAGCAGTACTTC. It is translated as CASSFPASGANYEQYF.

This clone was picked up a small number of times. The chain recombines TRBV19 with TRBJ1-5, with 7 bases lining up with TRBD1. Germline CDR1 LNHDA, CDR2 SQIVND (reference sequence). V was clipped by 5 bases and J by 6 bases; unmatched bases: 7. This CDR3 is built from 14 residues. The CDR3 sequence is CASSLQGIPQPQHF. Written as DNA, the CDR3 is TGTGCCAGTAGTCTACAGGGGATCCCTCAGCCCCAGCATTTT.

For this clone: At one boundary the junction diverges from the germline segment, which might be a read error. The chain combines TRBV5-6 with TRBJ2-3, with D possibly matching TRBD2 (6 bases). Germline V gives CDR1 SGHDT, CDR2 YYEEEE. CDR3 length equals 16 residues. The CDR3 sequence is CASTRVGAGNTNTQYF. The CDR3 DNA reads TGTGCCAGCACTCGAGTTGGGGCGGGAAACACAAATACGCAGTATTTT.

The chain recombines TRBV7-6 with TRBJ2-3; no clear D gene. Trimming shortened V by 2 bases and J by 0 bases, and 9 bases separated the two germline ends. The germline V gene encodes CDR1 SGHVS and CDR2 FNYEAQ. This CDR3 comprises 15 residues. The CDR3 spells CASSLLVSSTDTQYF. CDR3 DNA sequence: TGTGCCAGCAGCTTACTAGTGTCTAGCACAGATACGCAGTATTTT.

V and J are TRBV29-1 and TRBJ2-1, with 8 bases aligning to TRBD1. Per the germline V gene, CDR1 is SQVTM and CDR2 is ANQGSEA. The CDR3 consists of 14 residues. The V gene end was trimmed by 4 bases and the J gene end by 5 bases; junction bases not matched to a gene: 7. The CDR3 sequence: CSVVAGQANNEQFF. The CDR3 DNA follows: TGCAGCGTTGTTGCGGGACAGGCTAACAATGAGCAGTTCTTC.

The chain has TRBV5-1 and TRBJ2-3, with 14 bases fitting TRBD2. From germline, CDR1 is SGHRS and CDR2 YFSETQ. CDR3 size: 17 residues. V shed 4 bases and J 4 bases; nucleotides not matched to a gene: 8. The DNA of the CDR3 is TGCGCCAGCAGCCCCGGACTAGCGGGAGGAGTGGCAGATACGCAGTATTTT. Its translation is CASSPGLAGGVADTQYF.

The chain links TRBV7-2 to TRBJ2-3; 11 bases agree with TRBD2. The length of the CDR3 is 14 residues. Germline assignment: CDR1 SGHTA and CDR2 FQGNSA. The V gene end was trimmed by 1 base and the J gene end by 14 bases; junction bases not matched to a gene: 8. This chain's CDR3 is CASSLVTSGAAWYF. CDR3 DNA: TGTGCCAGCAGCTTAGTGACTAGCGGGGCGGCTTGGTATTTT.

The table lists this clone with a few counts. The rearrangement uses TRBV7-2 and TRBJ2-3, with TRBD2 identical over 7 bases. The CDR3 consists of 15 residues. The V gene end was trimmed by 0 bases and the J gene end by 0 bases; junction bases not matched to a gene: 0. Germline V gene lookup returns CDR1 SGHTA and CDR2 FQGNSA. The CDR3 loop is CASSLAGGSTDTQYF. The CDR3 nucleotides are TGTGCCAGCAGCTTAGCGGGGGGGAGCACAGATACGCAGTATTTT.

The count of this clone is one. The chain has TRBV28 and TRBJ2-1; D gene unclear. CDR3 length: 16 amino acids. Trimming shortened V by 2 bases and J by 7 bases, and 18 bases separated the two germline ends. The germline CDR1 and CDR2 sequences are MDHEN and SYDVKM. This CDR3 is CASSLRWVVRSNEQFF. Here the CDR3 DNA reads TGTGCCAGCAGTTTAAGGTGGGTAGTTAGATCTAATGAGCAGTTCTTC.

The rearrangement uses TRBV29-1 and TRBJ2-1, with D possibly TRBD1 on 5 matching bases. Germline CDR1 is SQVTM and CDR2 is ANQGSEA. The V end lost 4 bases, the J end lost 0 bases, and 16 bases lay between the germline ends. The CDR3 runs 16 residues. As DNA, the CDR3 is TGCAGCGTTGGATTGGGGCTAGGCGACTCCTACAATGAGCAGTTCTTC. As protein: CSVGLGLGDSYNEQFF.

As DNA, the CDR3 is TGTGCCAGCAGTATATACGGCAATCAGCCCCAGCATTTT. This translates into CASSIYGNQPQHF. This chain connects TRBV6-1 to TRBJ1-5; D is unresolved. There are 13 residues in the CDR3. Per germline, CDR1 MNHNS and CDR2 SASEGT. V lost 5 bases to trimming and J lost 2 bases, with 7 bases between them.

This chain uses TRBV7-2 with TRBJ2-2; D unresolved. The CDR3 totals 14 residues. Germline V gives CDR1 SGHTA, CDR2 FQGNSA. The V and J ends lost 1 base and 1 base respectively, with 4 bases between them. This chain's CDR3 is CASSLVLNTGELFF. The CDR3 bases are TGTGCCAGCAGCTTAGTTTTGAACACCGGGGAGCTGTTTTTT. Full variable domain (missing parts from reference TRBV7-2 and TRBJ2-2): GAGVSQSPSNKVTEKGKDVELRCDPISGHTALYWYRQSLGQGLEFLIYFQGNSAPDKSGLPSDRFSAERTGGSVSTLTIQRTQQEDSAVYLCASSLVLNTGELFFGEGSRLTVL.

This clone was seen only once. This chain connects TRBV6-5 to TRBJ1-2; TRBD1 agrees at 10 bases. CDR1 and CDR2 (germline): MNHEY, SVGAGI. The ends lost 7 bases at V and 8 bases at J; junction bases unmatched: 10. The CDR3 runs 14 residues. CDR3 in amino acids: CASNPTGGAWGYTF. The CDR3 DNA sequence: TGTGCCAGCAACCCGACAGGGGGCGCGTGGGGCTACACCTTC.

The genes are TRBV30 and TRBJ2-7, with TRBD1 matching over 10 bases. The CDR3 is made up of 14 amino acids. Losses at the gene ends were 1 base for V and 3 bases for J; bases not matched to a gene: 3. In germline, CDR1 is GTSNPN, CDR2 SVGIG (reference sequence). CDR3 in DNA: TGTGCCTGGAGTGAGACAGGGGGCGGCTACGAGCAGTACTTC. Translating gives CAWSETGGGYEQYF.

The chain employs TRBV19 and TRBJ1-3, with 10 bases fitting TRBD1. The CDR3 loop spans 17 amino acids. Germline V gives CDR1 LNHDA, CDR2 SQIVND (reference sequence). Trimming removed 5 bases from V and 0 bases from J; junction bases left unmatched: 7. The CDR3 loop is CASSPKTGGLSGNTIYF. CDR3 DNA: TGTGCCAGTAGTCCAAAGACAGGGGGCCTCTCTGGAAACACCATATATTTT.

This clone was counted only a few times. The rearrangement links TRBV25-1 to TRBJ2-5, with TRBD2 matching 12 bases. CDR1 is MGHDK and CDR2 is SYGVNS in the germline V gene. Unmatched junction bases numbered 7, after V lost 6 bases and J lost 5 bases. There are 15 residues in the CDR3. In DNA form, the CDR3 reads TGTGCCAGCAGCTCTAGCGGGGGGGATCTGGAGACCCAGTACTTC. Its protein is CASSSSGGDLETQYF.

This clone is medium-sized by share. The chain recombines TRBV2 with TRBJ2-1, with 7 nucleotides matching TRBD1. The CDR3 is 15 residues long. Losses at the gene ends were 0 bases for V and 2 bases for J; bases not matched to a gene: 1. Germline CDR1 SNHLY, CDR2 FYNNEI. CDR3 sequence (DNA): TGTGCCAGCAGTGAAGCAGGGGGCGCCTACAATGAGCAGTTCTTC. It specifies CASSEAGGAYNEQFF.

This clone was detected a few times. The genes are TRBV30 and TRBJ2-5; D is unresolved. The CDR3 spans 12 residues. Germline assignment: CDR1 GTSNPN and CDR2 SVGIG (reference sequence). The germline V and J ends were trimmed by 3 bases and 6 bases, with 11 bases remaining between them. The CDR3 DNA reads TGTGCCTGGAGACCTTTGAGGCAGACCCAGTACTTC. It encodes CAWRPLRQTQYF. The complete variable domain, with remaining parts taken from reference TRBV30 and TRBJ2-5, reads SQTIHQWPATLVQPVGSPLSLECTVEGTSNPNLYWYRQAAGRGLQLLFYSVGIGQISSEVPQNLSASRPQDRQFILSSKKLLLSDSGFYLCAWRPLRQTQYFGPGTRLLVL.

This clone was counted a single time. The rearrangement joins TRBV19 to TRBJ1-5, with TRBD1 matching over 7 bases. CDR1 LNHDA and CDR2 SQIVND come from the germline V gene (reference sequence). CDR3 length: 17 residues. After removal of 5 bases from V and 5 bases from J, the junction contained 15 bases not matched to a gene. CDR3 coding DNA: TGTGCCAGTAGTCCCCGGTTCGGGACAGTGGGAGATCAGCCCCAGCATTTT. It translates to CASSPRFGTVGDQPQHF. Looking up the rest from reference TRBV19 and TRBJ1-5 gives the full variable domain: DGGITQSPKYLFRKEGQNVTLSCEQNLNHDAMYWYRQDPGQGLRLIYYSQIVNDFQKGDIAEGYSVSREKKESFPLTVTSAQKNPTAFYLCASSPRFGTVGDQPQHFGDGTRLSIL.

This sequence joins TRBV6-6 and TRBJ1-1, with 7 bases fitting TRBD1. The junction had 6 bases not matched to a gene; V was cut back by 5 bases and J by 3 bases. The CDR3 extends over 14 amino acids. Germline loops: CDR1 MNHNY, CDR2 SVGAGI (reference sequence). CDR3 amino acids: CASSLGTVHTEAFF. The CDR3 region has the DNA TGTGCCAGCAGTCTCGGGACAGTGCACACTGAAGCTTTCTTT.

This clone was detected only once. V usage is TRBV7-8 and J usage is TRBJ2-3; 10 nucleotides line up with TRBD2. The V segment lost 2 bases and the J segment 8 bases; nucleotides outside the gene matches: 16. The germline V gene has CDR1 SGHVS and CDR2 FQNEAQ. This CDR3 comprises 18 residues. CDR3 DNA sequence: TGTGCCAGCAGCTTAAGGGGTAGCGGGGGGCCAGGAGTGTCTACGCAGTATTTT. Residues: CASSLRGSGGPGVSTQYF.